This T cell receptor beta chain emerged from a study of shared clonotypes between healthy human individuals. This CDR3 is 15 amino acids long. Trimming pared 6 bases from V and 1 base from J, leaving 15 bases between. Germline CDR1 reads PRHDT; CDR2 reads FYEKMQ (reference sequence). Data came from immunoSEQ multiplex PCR; TCRdb stores just in-frame clones and leaves some out. This sample carries approximately 110,000 clones, about 63% of them seen once, and the ten largest clones take around 23%. Material: memory CD8+ T cells sorted from blood. This sample's subset: CD45RO+ cells pooled with CCR7-negative TemRA cells. This chain connects TRBV13 to TRBJ2-5; D possibly uses TRBD1 or TRBD2 (5 bases each). The origin of this receptor is a woman younger than 45 in good health. CDR3 amino acids: CASRLQGRFQETQYF. As DNA, the CDR3 is TGTGCCAGCAGGCTGCAGGGACGGTTCCAAGAGACCCAGTACTTC.